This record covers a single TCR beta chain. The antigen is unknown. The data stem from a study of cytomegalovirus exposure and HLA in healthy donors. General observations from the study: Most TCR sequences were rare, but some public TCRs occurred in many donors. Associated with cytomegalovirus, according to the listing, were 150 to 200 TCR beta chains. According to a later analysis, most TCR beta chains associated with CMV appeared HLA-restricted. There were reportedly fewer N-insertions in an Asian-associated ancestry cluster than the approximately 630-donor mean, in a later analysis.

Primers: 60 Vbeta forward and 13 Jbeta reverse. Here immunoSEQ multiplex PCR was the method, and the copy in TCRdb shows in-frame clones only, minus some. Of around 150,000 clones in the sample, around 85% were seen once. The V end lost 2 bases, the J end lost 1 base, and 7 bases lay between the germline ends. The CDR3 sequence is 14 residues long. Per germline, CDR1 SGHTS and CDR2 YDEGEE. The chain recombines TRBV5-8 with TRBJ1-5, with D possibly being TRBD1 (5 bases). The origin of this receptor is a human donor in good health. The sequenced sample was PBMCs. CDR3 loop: CASSFGGSNQPQHF. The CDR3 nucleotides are TGTGCCAGCAGCTTTGGGGGGAGCAATCAGCCCCAGCATTTT.